This is a list of T cell receptor beta chains from one sample in a study of cytomegalovirus exposure and HLA in healthy donors. The method was immunoSEQ multiplex PCR; TCRdb's version includes in-frame clones alone and lacks a portion of them. The sample has roughly 130,000 clones, less than 85% seen once; the top ten hold under 3.5%. The sample consisted of PBMCs. Receptors were obtained from a male donor in good health and CMV-seronegative. CDR3s include the opening cysteine and the closing phenylalanine or tryptophan. A D gene is named only where the DNA matches it firmly. A row's size may be missing; if present it is once, few, many or a size class.

clone size: few
V gene: TRBV2
J gene: TRBJ2-5
D gene: TRBD1
CDR3 DNA: TGTGCCAGCAGGAAGGGACAGGAGAAAGAGACCCAGTACTTC
CDR3 protein: CASRKGQEKETQYF

clone size: -
V gene: TRBV6-4
J gene: TRBJ1-2
D gene: -
CDR3 DNA: TGTGCCAGCAGTGAGTCGGAGGGATCAGGTGGCTACACCTTC
CDR3 protein: CASSESEGSGGYTF

clone size: -
V gene: TRBV6-1
J gene: TRBJ1-5
D gene: TRBD1
CDR3 DNA: TGTGCCAGCAGTGAACAAAGCGAGGACAGGCTTAGCAATCAGCCCCAGCATTTT
CDR3 protein: CASSEQSEDRLSNQPQHF

clone size: few
V gene: TRBV10-3
J gene: TRBJ2-5
D gene: -
CDR3 DNA: TGTGCCATCAGGAGGGAGAAAGAGACCCAGTACTTC
CDR3 protein: CAIRREKETQYF

clone size: -
V gene: TRBV7-8
J gene: TRBJ2-7
D gene: -
CDR3 DNA: TGTGCCAGCAGCTTAGGGGAGAGGTACGAGCAGTACTTC
CDR3 protein: CASSLGERYEQYF

clone size: -
V gene: TRBV6-5
J gene: TRBJ2-3
D gene: TRBD1
CDR3 DNA: TGTGCCAGCAGTTTTCAAGACAGGGTGAAGCCAGATACGCAGTATTTT
CDR3 protein: CASSFQDRVKPDTQYF

clone size: -
V gene: TRBV7-2
J gene: TRBJ1-2
D gene: TRBD1
CDR3 DNA: TGTGCCAGCAGCTTAGCCGGACAGGGACGCTATGGCTACACCTTC
CDR3 protein: CASSLAGQGRYGYTF

clone size: -
V gene: TRBV28
J gene: TRBJ1-5
D gene: TRBD1
CDR3 DNA: TGTGCCAGCAGTTTAAGTCGAGGGGGCCCCCAGGGTCAGCCCCAGCATTTT
CDR3 protein: CASSLSRGGPQGQPQHF

clone size: -
V gene: TRBV6-5
J gene: TRBJ2-5
D gene: TRBD1
CDR3 DNA: TGTGCCAGCAGAGGGACAGGACGACAAGAGACCCAGTACTTC
CDR3 protein: CASRGTGRQETQYF

clone size: -
V gene: TRBV6-1
J gene: TRBJ2-7
D gene: -
CDR3 DNA: TGTGCCAGCAGTGTGAACCCGACTCGGCCGCTCTCCTACGAGCAGTACTTC
CDR3 protein: CASSVNPTRPLSYEQYF

clone size: -
V gene: TRBV6-1
J gene: TRBJ2-7
D gene: TRBD2
CDR3 DNA: TGTGCCAGCAGTGAACTAGCGGGAGGTTACTACGAGCAGTACTTC
CDR3 protein: CASSELAGGYYEQYF

clone size: -
V gene: TRBV25-1
J gene: TRBJ2-5
D gene: TRBD2
CDR3 DNA: TGTGCCAGCAGTGGCCGGGAGGGAGAGACCCAGTACTTC
CDR3 protein: CASSGREGETQYF

clone size: few
V gene: TRBV6-5
J gene: TRBJ2-7
D gene: TRBD1
CDR3 DNA: TGTGCCAGCAGCCGACGCCCCCGGGACAGGGGCGAGCAGTACTTC
CDR3 protein: CASSRRPRDRGEQYF

clone size: -
V gene: TRBV13
J gene: TRBJ1-4
D gene: -
CDR3 DNA: TGTGCCAGCAGCTTATCGTTCTGGGGCAGGGAGGACGGCCTTAATGAAAAACTGTTTTTT
CDR3 protein: CASSLSFWGREDGLNEKLFF

clone size: -
V gene: TRBV2
J gene: TRBJ2-5
D gene: -
CDR3 DNA: TGTGCCAGCAGTGATTGGCTAGCAGACAATCAAGAGACCCAGTACTTC
CDR3 protein: CASSDWLADNQETQYF

clone size: -
V gene: TRBV4-3
J gene: TRBJ2-3
D gene: -
CDR3 DNA: TGCGCCAGCAGCCAAGAACTGGGCAGGGGAAGGGATACGCAGTATTTT
CDR3 protein: CASSQELGRGRDTQYF

clone size: once
V gene: TRBV7-9
J gene: TRBJ1-4
D gene: -
CDR3 DNA: TGTGCCAGCAGCCCGGACCGGGGACTCAAAACAACTAATGAAAAACTGTTTTTT
CDR3 protein: CASSPDRGLKTTNEKLFF

clone size: -
V gene: TRBV2
J gene: TRBJ1-6
D gene: -
CDR3 DNA: TGTGCCAGCAGTGCCCAGGGGAAGGATAATTCACCCCTCCACTTT
CDR3 protein: CASSAQGKDNSPLHF

clone size: -
V gene: TRBV6-5
J gene: TRBJ2-1
D gene: TRBD1
CDR3 DNA: TGTGCCAGCAGTTCCACAGGGGGTCGTTACAATGAGCAGTTCTTC
CDR3 protein: CASSSTGGRYNEQFF

clone size: -
V gene: TRBV18
J gene: TRBJ2-3
D gene: TRBD1
CDR3 DNA: TGTGCCAGCTCACCATTAGGGGGCGCGTCAGATACGCAGTATTTT
CDR3 protein: CASSPLGGASDTQYF

clone size: -
V gene: TRBV6-1
J gene: TRBJ1-4
D gene: -
CDR3 DNA: TGTGCCAGCAGTGAAGCCGCCAATAGGCTACGAGGTGAAAAACTGTTTTTT
CDR3 protein: CASSEAANRLRGEKLFF

clone size: once
V gene: TRBV11-2
J gene: TRBJ2-7
D gene: -
CDR3 DNA: TGTGCCAGCAGCTTAGGGCTAGCCAGCTCCTACGAGCAGTACTTC
CDR3 protein: CASSLGLASSYEQYF

clone size: -
V gene: TRBV6-5
J gene: TRBJ1-2
D gene: TRBD1
CDR3 DNA: TGTGCCAGCAGCCAGCGACAGGGGAGTGGCTACACCTTC
CDR3 protein: CASSQRQGSGYTF